These 10 T cell receptor beta chains came from one sample sequenced in a study of radiotherapy plus CTLA-4 blockade in lung cancer. Some clones are missing from TCRdb's copy, which holds only in-frame ones; the method was immunoSEQ multiplex PCR. The sample contains about 90,000 clones, approximately 82% of which appear only once. The source was peripheral blood, collected from a patient treated with radiotherapy plus ipilimumab. The receptors originated from a human donor with non-small cell lung cancer that progressed on radiotherapy plus ipilimumab.

V usage is TRBV7-2 and J usage is TRBJ2-1; TRBD2 might be the D (6 bases). The CDR3 loop spans 15 amino acids. Germline CDR1 reads SGHTA; CDR2 reads FQGNSA. Trimming removed 3 bases from V and 1 base from J, with 10 bases in between. DNA of the CDR3: TGTGCCAGCAGCTTGGCGGGACTTTCCTACAATGAGCAGTTCTTC. This gives the protein CASSLAGLSYNEQFF. Supplemented by reference TRBV7-2 and TRBJ2-1, the full variable domain reads GAGVSQSPSNKVTEKGKDVELRCDPISGHTALYWYRQSLGQGLEFLIYFQGNSAPDKSGLPSDRFSAERTGGSVSTLTIQRTQQEDSAVYLCASSLAGLSYNEQFFGPGTRLTVL.

This clone was picked up one time. The rearrangement uses TRBV10-3 and TRBJ1-6; maybe TRBD1 (5 bases). The CDR3 loop spans 15 amino acids. The germline gives CDR1 ENHRY, CDR2 SYGVKD. With 4 bases removed from V and 4 bases from J, the gap between germline ends came to 11 bases. CDR3 sequence (DNA): TGTGCCATCAGTGCGGTAGGGGATTATAATTCACCCCTCCACTTT. Protein sequence: CAISAVGDYNSPLHF.

This clone was picked up one time. The J gene is TRBJ1-4, the V gene TRBV27, with 9 bases that match TRBD1. The CDR3 covers 16 residues. CDR1 and CDR2 (germline): MNHEY, SMNVEV (reference sequence). J gave up 8 bases and V 1 base, and 8 bases lay outside the gene matches. Here the CDR3 reads CASSLWTDRGSEKLFF. The CDR3 DNA sequence: TGTGCCAGCAGTTTATGGACGGACAGGGGAAGCGAAAAACTGTTTTTT.

V usage is TRBV7-2 and J usage is TRBJ1-2, with D perhaps TRBD1 (5 bases). There are 12 residues in the CDR3. Germline V gene data show CDR1 as SGHTA and CDR2 as FQGNSA. With 2 bases removed from V and 8 bases from J, the gap between germline ends came to 9 bases. CDR3 sequence (DNA): TGTGCCAGCAGCTTATTCGGGGACGGCTACACCTTC. As protein: CASSLFGDGYTF.

V is TRBV2 and J is TRBJ1-5; 7 nucleotides align to TRBD1. Germline values: CDR1 SNHLY, CDR2 FYNNEI. V shed 4 bases, J shed 0 bases, and the junction held 6 bases outside the gene matches. The CDR3 consists of 16 residues. DNA for the CDR3: TGTGCCAGCAGTGTGGAGACAGGGATTAGCAATCAGCCCCAGCATTTT. This sequence encodes CASSVETGISNQPQHF.

This clone showed up just once. The chain uses TRBV30 and TRBJ2-7, with D possibly TRBD2 on 6 matching bases. The V and J ends lost 5 bases and 5 bases respectively, with 19 bases between them. Looked up from germline, CDR1 is GTSNPN and CDR2 is SVGIG (reference sequence). CDR3 size: 14 residues. CDR3 sequence (DNA): TGTGCCTGGTCTGTGGGGGGTGTTGAGGACGAGCAGTACTTC. As protein: CAWSVGGVEDEQYF.

This clone is a singleton in its sample. V and J are TRBV14 and TRBJ2-1; 10 nucleotides agree with TRBD2. With V trimmed by 1 base and J by 8 bases, 2 bases remained unmatched. CDR1 and CDR2 (germline): SGHDN, FVKESK. The CDR3 loop spans 14 amino acids. In nucleotides, the CDR3 is TGTGCCAGCAGCCAAGGCCTAGCGGGGGATGAGCAGTTCTTC. Translated, it gives CASSQGLAGDEQFF.

The rearrangement joins TRBV1 to TRBJ1-1. TRBV1 is a pseudogene locus. The CDR3 covers 17 residues. In DNA, the CDR3 is TGCACCAGCAGCCAAGATGGGGCAGGGACGGTTAACACTGAAGCTTTCTTT. Its translation: CTSSQDGAGTVNTEAFF.

The chain joins TRBV7-8 to TRBJ2-5; 8 bases align to TRBD2. V was clipped by 1 base and J by 1 base; unmatched bases: 2. Germline values: CDR1 SGHVS, CDR2 FQNEAQ. This CDR3 contains 15 residues. DNA for the CDR3: TGTGCCAGCAGCTTAGGGCTAGCGGGCCAAGAGACCCAGTACTTC. Protein: CASSLGLAGQETQYF.

CDR3 nucleotide sequence: TGTGCCAGTAGGTACGGGGGGCTTAATTCACCCCTCCACTTT. Amino acids: CASRYGGLNSPLHF. The chain uses TRBV19 and TRBJ1-6; maybe TRBD1 (6 bases). The CDR3 covers 14 residues. The ends were cut back, 6 bases at V and 6 bases at J, with 12 bases in the middle. Per the germline V gene, CDR1 is LNHDA and CDR2 is SQIVND (reference sequence). The full variable domain, with the rest looked up from reference TRBV19 and TRBJ1-6, is DGGITQSPKYLFRKEGQNVTLSCEQNLNHDAMYWYRQDPGQGLRLIYYSQIVNDFQKGDIAEGYSVSREKKESFPLTVTSAQKNPTAFYLCASRYGGLNSPLHFGNGTRLTVT.